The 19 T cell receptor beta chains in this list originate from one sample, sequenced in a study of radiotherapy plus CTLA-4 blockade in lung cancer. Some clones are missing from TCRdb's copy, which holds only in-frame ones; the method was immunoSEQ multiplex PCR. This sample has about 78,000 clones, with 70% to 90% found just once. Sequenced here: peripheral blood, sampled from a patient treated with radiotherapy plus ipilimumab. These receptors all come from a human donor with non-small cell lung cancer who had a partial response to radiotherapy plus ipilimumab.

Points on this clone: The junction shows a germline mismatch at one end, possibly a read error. Written as DNA, the CDR3 is TGTGCCAGCAGCTTTGGAGGGGCTGGGGGCTACACCTTC. It is translated as CASSFGGAGGYTF. The chain uses TRBV5-1 and TRBJ1-2; D may be TRBD1 (5 bases). The CDR3 spans 13 residues. Germline CDR1 and CDR2: SGHRS and YFSETQ.

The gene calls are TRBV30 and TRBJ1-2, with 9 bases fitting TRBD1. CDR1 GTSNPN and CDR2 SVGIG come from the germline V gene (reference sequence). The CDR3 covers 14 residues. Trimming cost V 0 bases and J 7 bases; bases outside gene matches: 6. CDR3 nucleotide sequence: TGTGCCTGGAGTGTTACTACAGGGGGCTCTGGCTACACCTTC. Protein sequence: CAWSVTTGGSGYTF.

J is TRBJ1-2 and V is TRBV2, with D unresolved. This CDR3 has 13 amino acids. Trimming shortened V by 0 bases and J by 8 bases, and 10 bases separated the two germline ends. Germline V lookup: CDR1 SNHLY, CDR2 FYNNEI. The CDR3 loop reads CASSEARGRGYTF. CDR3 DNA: TGTGCCAGCAGTGAAGCGCGGGGAAGGGGCTACACCTTC. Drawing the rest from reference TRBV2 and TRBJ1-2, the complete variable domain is EPEVTQTPSHQVTQMGQEVILRCVPISNHLYFYWYRQILGQKVEFLVSFYNNEISEKSEIFDDQFSVERPDGSNFTLKIRSTKLEDSAMYFCASSEARGRGYTFGSGTRLTVV.

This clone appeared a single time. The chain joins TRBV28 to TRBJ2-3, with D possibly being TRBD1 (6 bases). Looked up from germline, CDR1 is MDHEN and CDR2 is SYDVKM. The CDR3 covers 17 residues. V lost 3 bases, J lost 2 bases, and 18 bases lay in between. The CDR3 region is CASSFPYGDTFTDTQYF. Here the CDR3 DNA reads TGTGCCAGCAGTTTCCCATACGGGGACACGTTCACAGATACGCAGTATTTT.

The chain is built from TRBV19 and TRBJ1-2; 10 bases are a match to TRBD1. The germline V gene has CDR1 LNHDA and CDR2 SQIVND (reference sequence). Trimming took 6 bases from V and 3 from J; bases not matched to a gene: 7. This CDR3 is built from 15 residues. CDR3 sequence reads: CASRRDRGEDYGYTF. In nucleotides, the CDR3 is TGTGCCAGTAGAAGGGACAGGGGAGAAGACTATGGCTACACCTTC.

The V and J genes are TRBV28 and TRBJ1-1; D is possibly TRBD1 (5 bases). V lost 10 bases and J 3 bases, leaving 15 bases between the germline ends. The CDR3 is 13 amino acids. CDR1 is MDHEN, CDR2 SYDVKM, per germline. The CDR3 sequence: CATTQGMYTEAFF. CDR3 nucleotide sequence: TGTGCCACCACCCAGGGAATGTACACTGAAGCTTTCTTT.

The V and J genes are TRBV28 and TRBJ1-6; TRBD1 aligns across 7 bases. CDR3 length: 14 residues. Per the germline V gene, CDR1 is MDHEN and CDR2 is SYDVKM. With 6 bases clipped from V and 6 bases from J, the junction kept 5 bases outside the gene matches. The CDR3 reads CASSPGQTNSPLHF. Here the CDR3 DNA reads TGTGCCAGCAGCCCGGGACAGACTAATTCACCCCTCCACTTT.

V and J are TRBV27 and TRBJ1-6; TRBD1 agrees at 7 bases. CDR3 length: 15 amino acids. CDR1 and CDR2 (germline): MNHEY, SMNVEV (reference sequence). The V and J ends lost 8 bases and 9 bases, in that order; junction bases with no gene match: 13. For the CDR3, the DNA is TGTGCCAGCCGGGATGGAACAGGGGTCTCTTCACCCCTCCACTTT. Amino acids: CASRDGTGVSSPLHF.

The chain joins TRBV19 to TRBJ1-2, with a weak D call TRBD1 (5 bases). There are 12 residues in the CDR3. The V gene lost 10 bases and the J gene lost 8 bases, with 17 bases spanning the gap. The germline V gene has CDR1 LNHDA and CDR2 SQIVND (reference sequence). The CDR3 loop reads CATGGGGYGYTF. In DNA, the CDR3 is TGTGCCACCGGAGGCGGGGGGTACGGCTACACCTTC. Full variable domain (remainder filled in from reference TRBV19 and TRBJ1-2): DGGITQSPKYLFRKEGQNVTLSCEQNLNHDAMYWYRQDPGQGLRLIYYSQIVNDFQKGDIAEGYSVSREKKESFPLTVTSAQKNPTAFYLCATGGGGYGYTFGSGTRLTVV.

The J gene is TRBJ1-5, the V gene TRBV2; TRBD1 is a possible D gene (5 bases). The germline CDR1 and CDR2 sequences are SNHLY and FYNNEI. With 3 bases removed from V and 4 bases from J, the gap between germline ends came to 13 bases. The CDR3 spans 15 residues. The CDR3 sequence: CASSDGYGGNQPQHF. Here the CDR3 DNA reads TGTGCCAGCAGTGATGGATACGGGGGGAATCAGCCCCAGCATTTT.

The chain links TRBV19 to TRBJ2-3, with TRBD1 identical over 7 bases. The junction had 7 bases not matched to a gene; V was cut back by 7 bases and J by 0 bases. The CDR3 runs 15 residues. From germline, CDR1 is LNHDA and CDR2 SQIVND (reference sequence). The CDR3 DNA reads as TGTGCCAGTACCGACAGGGCTCTGAGCACAGATACGCAGTATTTT. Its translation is CASTDRALSTDTQYF.

This CDR3 is CASSQEVQGSNYEQFF. CDR3 coding DNA: TGTGCCAGCAGCCAAGAGGTACAGGGGTCTAATTATGAGCAGTTCTTC. V gene TRBV4-2 combines with J gene TRBJ2-1; 7 bases fit TRBD1. The J segment lost 8 bases and the V segment lost 0 bases, leaving 10 bases of the junction unmatched. This CDR3 is 16 amino acids long. The germline gives CDR1 LGHNA, CDR2 YNFKEQ.

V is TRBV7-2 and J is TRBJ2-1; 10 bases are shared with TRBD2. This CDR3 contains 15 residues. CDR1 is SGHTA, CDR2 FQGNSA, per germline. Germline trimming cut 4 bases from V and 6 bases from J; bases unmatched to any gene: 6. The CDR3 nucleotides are TGTGCCAGCAGCTCCAAGCGGGAGGGCCGCAATGAGCAGTTCTTC. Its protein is CASSSKREGRNEQFF. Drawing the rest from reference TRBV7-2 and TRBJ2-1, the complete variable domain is GAGVSQSPSNKVTEKGKDVELRCDPISGHTALYWYRQSLGQGLEFLIYFQGNSAPDKSGLPSDRFSAERTGGSVSTLTIQRTQQEDSAVYLCASSSKREGRNEQFFGPGTRLTVL.

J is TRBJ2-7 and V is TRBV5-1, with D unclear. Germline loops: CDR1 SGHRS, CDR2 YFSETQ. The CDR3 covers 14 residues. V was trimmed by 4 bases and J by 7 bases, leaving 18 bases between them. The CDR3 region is CASSPERSTREQYF. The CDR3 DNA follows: TGCGCCAGCAGCCCGGAAAGGTCGACTCGGGAGCAGTACTTC. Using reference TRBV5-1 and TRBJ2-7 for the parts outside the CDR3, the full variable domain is KAGVTQTPRYLIKTRGQQVTLSCSPISGHRSVSWYQQTPGQGLQFLFEYFSETQRNKGNFPGRFSGRQFSNSRSEMNVSTLELGDSALYLCASSPERSTREQYFGPGTRLTVT.

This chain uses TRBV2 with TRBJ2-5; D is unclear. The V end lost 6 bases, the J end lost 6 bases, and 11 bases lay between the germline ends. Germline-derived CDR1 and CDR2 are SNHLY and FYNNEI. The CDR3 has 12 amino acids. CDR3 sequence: CASSDTRQTQYF. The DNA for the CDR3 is TGTGCCAGCAGCGATACGAGGCAGACCCAGTACTTC. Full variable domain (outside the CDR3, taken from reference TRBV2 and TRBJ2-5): EPEVTQTPSHQVTQMGQEVILRCVPISNHLYFYWYRQILGQKVEFLVSFYNNEISEKSEIFDDQFSVERPDGSNFTLKIRSTKLEDSAMYFCASSDTRQTQYFGPGTRLLVL.

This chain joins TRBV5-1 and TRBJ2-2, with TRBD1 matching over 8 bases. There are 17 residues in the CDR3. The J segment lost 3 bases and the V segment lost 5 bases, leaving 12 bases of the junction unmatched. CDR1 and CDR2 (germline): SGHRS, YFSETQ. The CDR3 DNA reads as TGCGCCAGCAGACCCCTCACCGGGACAGGATACACCGGGGAGCTGTTTTTT. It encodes CASRPLTGTGYTGELFF. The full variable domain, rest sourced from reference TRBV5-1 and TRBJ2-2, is KAGVTQTPRYLIKTRGQQVTLSCSPISGHRSVSWYQQTPGQGLQFLFEYFSETQRNKGNFPGRFSGRQFSNSRSEMNVSTLELGDSALYLCASRPLTGTGYTGELFFGEGSRLTVL.

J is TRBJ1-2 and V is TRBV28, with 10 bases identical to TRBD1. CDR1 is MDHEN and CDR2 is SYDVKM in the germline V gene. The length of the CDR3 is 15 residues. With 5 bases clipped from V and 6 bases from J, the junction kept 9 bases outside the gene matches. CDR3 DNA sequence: TGTGCCAGCAGTCTCGACAGGGGGCGCTTTGATGGCTACACCTTC. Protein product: CASSLDRGRFDGYTF.

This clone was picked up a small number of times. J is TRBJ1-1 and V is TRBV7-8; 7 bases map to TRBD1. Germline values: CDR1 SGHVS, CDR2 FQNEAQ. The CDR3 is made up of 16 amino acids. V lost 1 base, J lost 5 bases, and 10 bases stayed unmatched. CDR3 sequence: CASSLVTGESGTEAFF. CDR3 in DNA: TGTGCCAGCAGCTTAGTAACAGGGGAGTCGGGGACTGAAGCTTTCTTT.

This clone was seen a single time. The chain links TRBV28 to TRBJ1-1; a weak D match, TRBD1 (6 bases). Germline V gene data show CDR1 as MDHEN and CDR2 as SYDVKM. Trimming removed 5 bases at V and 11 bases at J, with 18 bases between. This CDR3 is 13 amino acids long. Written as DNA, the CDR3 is TGTGCCAGCAGTGTACCTCCGGGGGGCCTGGCTTTCTTT. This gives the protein CASSVPPGGLAFF.